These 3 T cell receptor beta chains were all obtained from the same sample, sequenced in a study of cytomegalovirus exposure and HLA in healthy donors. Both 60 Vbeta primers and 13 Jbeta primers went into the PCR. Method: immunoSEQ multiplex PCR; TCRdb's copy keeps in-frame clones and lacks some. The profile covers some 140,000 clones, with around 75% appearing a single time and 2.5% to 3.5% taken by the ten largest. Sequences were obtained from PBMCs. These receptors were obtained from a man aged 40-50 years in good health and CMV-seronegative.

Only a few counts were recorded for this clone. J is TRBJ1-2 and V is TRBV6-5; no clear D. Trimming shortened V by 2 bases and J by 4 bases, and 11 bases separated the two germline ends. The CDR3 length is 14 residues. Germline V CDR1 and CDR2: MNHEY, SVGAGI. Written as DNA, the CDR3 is TGTGCCAGCAGTTACCTAGGAGAACGCTATGGCTACACCTTC. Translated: CASSYLGERYGYTF.

The CDR3 spells CASRESWQGGNTEAFF. In DNA, the CDR3 is TGTGCCAGCCGGGAATCATGGCAGGGGGGGAACACTGAAGCTTTCTTT. The chain employs TRBV18 and TRBJ1-1, with 7 bases that match TRBD1. The germline V gene has CDR1 KGHSH and CDR2 LQKENI. The CDR3 has 16 amino acids. V was clipped by 8 bases and J by 1 base; unmatched bases: 13.

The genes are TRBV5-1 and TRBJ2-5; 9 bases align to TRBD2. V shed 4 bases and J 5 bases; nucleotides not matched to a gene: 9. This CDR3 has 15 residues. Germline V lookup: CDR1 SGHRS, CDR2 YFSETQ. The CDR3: CASSPGGGAPETQYF. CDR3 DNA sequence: TGCGCCAGCAGCCCTGGCGGGGGGGCTCCGGAGACCCAGTACTTC.